This TCR beta chain appears in the sequencing data of a study of regulatory T cells in long-lasting Graves disease. Study-level results: TCR diversity was lower in persistent Graves' patients than in newly diagnosed ones. In persistent patients, shared public clonotypes (about 2,800) outnumbered those in new patients (966).

Time point of the sample: newly diagnosed GD, antithyroid drugs for less than 3 months. Generation of the TCR library employed RNA extracted from PBMCs. Arm-PCR with iRepertoire HTBI primers amplified the CDR3 regions for these TCR beta libraries. TCRdb redid the calling of the multiplex PCR reads with MiXCR, one entry per CDR3 protein. The repertoire holds some 250,000 distinct CDR3 sequences, with around 18% as singletons. Only a few counts were recorded for this clonotype. Its target is not known. The germline gives CDR1 MGHRA, CDR2 YSYEKL. Trimming at V came to 4 bases and at J to 5 bases, leaving 11 bases not matched to a gene. The CDR3 length is 16 residues. This same sample was also part of a study on T cells in Graves' hyperthyroidism and ophthalmopathy.

V usage is TRBV4-1 and J usage is TRBJ2-3; 8 nucleotides agree with TRBD2. The starting material was peripheral blood mononuclear cells (PBMCs), obtained at new diagnosis, from a patient treated with antithyroid drugs. The receptor comes from a woman in her twenties or thirties with Graves disease. In DNA form, the CDR3 reads TGCGCCAGCAGCCCCTCCGGGCGGGGGGCTGGAGATACGCAGTATTTT. Its translation: CASSPSGRGAGDTQYF.